What follows is one T cell receptor beta chain and its context. V was clipped by 4 bases and J by 1 base; unmatched bases: 13. CDR3 length equals 18 residues. CDR1 is MDHEN, CDR2 SYDVKM, per germline. Sequenced by immunoSEQ multiplex PCR; TCRdb stores in-frame clones only, minus some. The sample includes tens of thousands of clones, more than 75% seen only once; the top ten take roughly 15%. This record comes from a study of blood T cell repertoires in COVID-19. Study-level background: Acute and convalescent COVID-19 specimens originated in the United States, Italy and Spain.

The sample comprised peripheral blood. The TCR sequence derives from a woman in her 70s with acute or convalescent COVID-19. The chain is built from TRBV28 and TRBJ1-1, with TRBD1 matching over 9 bases. The CDR3 protein is CASSYLPTDRGENTEAFF. The CDR3 coding sequence is TGTGCCAGCAGTTACCTACCCACGGACAGGGGCGAGAACACTGAAGCTTTCTTT.